This entry is about one T cell receptor beta chain. Its specificity is not known. TCRdb independently ran MiXCR on the reads; one entry per CDR3 protein. This table holds approximately 910,000 distinct CDR3 sequences, under 40% found once. This entry is derived from a study of T cell repertoires in cytomegalovirus infection. About the research overall: Both CMV infection and a matching HLA type were indicated by public TCR beta signatures.

This sequence originates from a human donor in good health (CMV status not recorded). Some clones in this sample may be carry-over from other donors' samples. This material consisted of cultured CD8+ T cells from PBMCs, taken from culture after CMV antigen stimulation.

The CDR3 coding sequence is TGTGCCAGCAGTTTCCTCCAGGGGGGTGGTAGCAATCAGCCCCAGCATTTT. Its protein product is CASSFLQGGGSNQPQHF. The chain has TRBV28 and TRBJ1-5, with 7 bases that match TRBD1. CDR1 MDHEN and CDR2 SYDVKM come from the germline V gene. The CDR3 totals 17 residues. Germline trimming cut 3 bases from V and 0 bases from J; bases unmatched to any gene: 8.